This T cell receptor beta chain was captured by sequencing in a study of Graves' ophthalmopathy and Graves' hyperthyroidism. Study context: Peripheral blood samples were taken at initial diagnosis, before any treatment.

This clonotype was seen at least ten times. Its specificity is not known. Study-wide points: Forecasting of ophthalmopathy progression by the model achieved more than 70% sensitivity and about 77% specificity. Also, most clonotypes expanded in the thyroid above 0.001 frequency appeared in blood.

Germline V gives CDR1 LNHDA, CDR2 SQIVND (reference sequence). The trim removed 5 bases at V and 4 bases at J, leaving 4 bases unmatched. CDR3 size: 14 residues. TCR beta CDR3 amplification used RNA transcripts. Following a first-round RT-PCR that used HTBI primers, a second-round multiplex PCR was carried out. TCRdb itself ran the multiplex PCR reads through MiXCR, one entry per CDR3 protein. The table records 220,000 or so distinct CDR3 sequences, around a fifth of them present only once. The TCR sequence derives from a woman in her fifties or sixties with Graves' ophthalmopathy. Material: peripheral blood. The chain is built from TRBV19 and TRBJ2-5, with 10 bases that match TRBD2. The CDR3 region is CASSPGLARETQYF. The DNA for the CDR3 is TGTGCCAGTAGTCCGGGACTAGCGAGAGAGACCCAGTACTTC.